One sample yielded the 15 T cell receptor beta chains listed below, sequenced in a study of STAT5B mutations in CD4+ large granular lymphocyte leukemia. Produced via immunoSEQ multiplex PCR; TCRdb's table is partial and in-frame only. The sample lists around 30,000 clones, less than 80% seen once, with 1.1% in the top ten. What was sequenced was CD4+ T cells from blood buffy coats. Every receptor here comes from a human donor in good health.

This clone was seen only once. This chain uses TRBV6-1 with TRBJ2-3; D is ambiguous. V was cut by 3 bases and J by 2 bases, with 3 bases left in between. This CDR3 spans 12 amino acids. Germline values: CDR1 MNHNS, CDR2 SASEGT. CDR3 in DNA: TGTGCCAGCAGTGATACCACAGATACGCAGTATTTT. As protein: CASSDTTDTQYF.

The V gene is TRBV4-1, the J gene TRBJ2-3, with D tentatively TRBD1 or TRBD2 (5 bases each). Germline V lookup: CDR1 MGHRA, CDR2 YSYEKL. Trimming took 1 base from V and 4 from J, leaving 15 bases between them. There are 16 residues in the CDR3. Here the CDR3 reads CASSQGGYGVADTQYF. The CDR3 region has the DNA TGCGCCAGCAGCCAAGGGGGCTACGGGGTCGCAGATACGCAGTATTTT.

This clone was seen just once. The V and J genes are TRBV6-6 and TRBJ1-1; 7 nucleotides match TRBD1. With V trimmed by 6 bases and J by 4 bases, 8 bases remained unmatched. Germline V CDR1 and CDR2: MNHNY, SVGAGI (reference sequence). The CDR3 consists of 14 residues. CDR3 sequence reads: CASRPGQTGTEAFF. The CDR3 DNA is TGTGCCAGCAGACCGGGACAGACCGGCACTGAAGCTTTCTTT.

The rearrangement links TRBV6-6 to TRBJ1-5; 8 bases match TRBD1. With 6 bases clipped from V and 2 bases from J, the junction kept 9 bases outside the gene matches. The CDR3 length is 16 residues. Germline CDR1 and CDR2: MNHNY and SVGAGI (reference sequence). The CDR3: CASSGITGGGNQPQHF. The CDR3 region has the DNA TGTGCCAGCAGCGGAATAACAGGGGGTGGCAATCAGCCCCAGCATTTT.

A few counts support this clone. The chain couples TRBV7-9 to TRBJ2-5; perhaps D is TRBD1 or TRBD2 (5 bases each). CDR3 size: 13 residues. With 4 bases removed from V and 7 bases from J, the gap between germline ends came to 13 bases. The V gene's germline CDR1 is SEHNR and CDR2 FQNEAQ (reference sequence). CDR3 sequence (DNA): TGTGCCAGCAGCTCTCAGGGACGCGGGACCCAGTACTTC. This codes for CASSSQGRGTQYF.

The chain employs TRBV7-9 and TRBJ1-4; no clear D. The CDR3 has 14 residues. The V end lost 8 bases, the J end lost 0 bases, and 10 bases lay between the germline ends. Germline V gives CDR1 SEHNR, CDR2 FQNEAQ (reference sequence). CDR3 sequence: CASGLFATNEKLFF. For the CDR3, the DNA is TGTGCCAGCGGGCTCTTTGCAACTAATGAAAAACTGTTTTTT.

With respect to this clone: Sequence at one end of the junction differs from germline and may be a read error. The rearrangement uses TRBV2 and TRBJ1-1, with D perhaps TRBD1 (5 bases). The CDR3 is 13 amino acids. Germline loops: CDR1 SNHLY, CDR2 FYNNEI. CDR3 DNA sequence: TGTGCCAGCAATTGGGGCCCTTACACTGAGGCTTTCTTT. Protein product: CASNWGPYTEAFF.

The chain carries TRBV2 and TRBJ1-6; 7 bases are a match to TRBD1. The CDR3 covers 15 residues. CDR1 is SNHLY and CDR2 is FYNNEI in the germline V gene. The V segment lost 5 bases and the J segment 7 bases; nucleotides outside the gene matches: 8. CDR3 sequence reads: CASSLQGVDNSPLHF. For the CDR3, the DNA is TGTGCCAGCAGTCTCCAGGGGGTAGACAATTCACCCCTCCACTTT.

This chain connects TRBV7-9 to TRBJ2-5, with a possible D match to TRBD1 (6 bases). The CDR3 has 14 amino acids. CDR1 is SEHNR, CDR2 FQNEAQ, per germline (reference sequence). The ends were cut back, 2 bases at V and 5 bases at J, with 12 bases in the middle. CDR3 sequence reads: CASSLSRGRETQYF. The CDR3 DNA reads TGTGCCAGCAGCTTAAGCAGGGGTCGGGAGACCCAGTACTTC.

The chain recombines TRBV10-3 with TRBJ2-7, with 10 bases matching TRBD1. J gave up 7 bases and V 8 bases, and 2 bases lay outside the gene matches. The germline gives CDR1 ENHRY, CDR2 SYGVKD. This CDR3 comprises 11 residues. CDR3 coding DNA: TGTGCCATCCAGGACAGGGGGGAGCAGTACTTC. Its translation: CAIQDRGEQYF.

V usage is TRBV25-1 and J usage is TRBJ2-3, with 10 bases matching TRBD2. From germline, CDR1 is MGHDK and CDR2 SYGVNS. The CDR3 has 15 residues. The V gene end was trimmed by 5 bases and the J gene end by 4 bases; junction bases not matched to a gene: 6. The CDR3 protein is CASSPSGRGADTQYF. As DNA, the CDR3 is TGTGCCAGCAGTCCTAGCGGGAGAGGGGCAGATACGCAGTATTTT.

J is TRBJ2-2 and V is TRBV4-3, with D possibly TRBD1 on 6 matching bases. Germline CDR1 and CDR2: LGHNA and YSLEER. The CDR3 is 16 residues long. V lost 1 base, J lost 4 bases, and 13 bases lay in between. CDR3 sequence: CASSQGYREGTGELFF. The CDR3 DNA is TGCGCCAGCAGCCAAGGTTACAGGGAAGGCACCGGGGAGCTGTTTTTT.

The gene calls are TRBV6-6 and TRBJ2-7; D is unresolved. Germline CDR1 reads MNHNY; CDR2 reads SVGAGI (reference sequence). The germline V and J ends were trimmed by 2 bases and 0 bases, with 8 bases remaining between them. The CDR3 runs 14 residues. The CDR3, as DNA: TGTGCCAGCAGTTACCCTTTCAACTCCTACGAGCAGTACTTC. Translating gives CASSYPFNSYEQYF.

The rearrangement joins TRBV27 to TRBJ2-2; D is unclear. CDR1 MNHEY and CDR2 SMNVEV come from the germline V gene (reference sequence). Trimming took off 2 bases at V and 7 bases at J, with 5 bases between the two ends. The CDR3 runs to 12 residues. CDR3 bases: TGTGCCAGCAGTTTAGGTGGCGGGGAGCTGTTTTTT. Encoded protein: CASSLGGGELFF.

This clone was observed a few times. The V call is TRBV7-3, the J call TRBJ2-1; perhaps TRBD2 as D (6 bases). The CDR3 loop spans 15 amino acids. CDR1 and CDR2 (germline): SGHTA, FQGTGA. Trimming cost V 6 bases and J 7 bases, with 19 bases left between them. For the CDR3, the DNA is TGTGCCAGCAGTTCCCTGTACGGGAGTGTGAATGAGCAGTTCTTC. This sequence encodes CASSSLYGSVNEQFF.